The sequence of this T cell receptor (beta chain) was determined in a study of cytomegalovirus exposure and HLA in healthy donors. At the level of the study: Across about 400 genotyped donors, approximately 80% landed in the Caucasian-associated ancestry cluster. General study findings and limits: There were several of the most significant clusters that appeared linked to common viral pathogens in a later analysis. The majority of CMV-associated TCR beta chains were reported as apparently HLA-restricted in a later analysis. Rates of TCR association differed by HLA locus in a later analysis, with DRB1 highest and HLA-C lowest.

This CDR3 comprises 14 residues. Per germline, CDR1 MNHEY and CDR2 SMNVEV (reference sequence). The trim removed 7 bases at V and 5 bases at J, leaving 8 bases unmatched. Comment on this clone: Its matching antigen is unknown.

The primer mix had 60 Vbeta and 13 Jbeta primers. Repertoires were generated with immunoSEQ multiplex PCR, while TCRdb's copy carries only in-frame clones and drops some. The sample holds roughly 160,000 clones, roughly 88% seen once. The sequenced sample consisted of PBMCs. J is TRBJ2-1 and V is TRBV27; 7 nucleotides match TRBD2. This sequence was found in a boy younger than 10 in good health and CMV-seronegative. CDR3 residues: CASKTGGTNNEQFF. In DNA, the CDR3 is TGTGCCAGCAAGACCGGGGGGACTAACAATGAGCAGTTCTTC.